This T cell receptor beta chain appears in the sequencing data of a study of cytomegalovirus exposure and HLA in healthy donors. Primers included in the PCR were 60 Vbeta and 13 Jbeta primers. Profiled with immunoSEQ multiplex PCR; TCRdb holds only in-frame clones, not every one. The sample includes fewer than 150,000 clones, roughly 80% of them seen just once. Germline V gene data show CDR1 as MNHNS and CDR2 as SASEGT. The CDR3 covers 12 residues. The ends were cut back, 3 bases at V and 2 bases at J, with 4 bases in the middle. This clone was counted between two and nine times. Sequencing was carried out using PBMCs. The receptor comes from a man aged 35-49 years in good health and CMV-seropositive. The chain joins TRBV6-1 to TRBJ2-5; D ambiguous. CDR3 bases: TGTGCCAGCAGTGACGGGCAAGAGACCCAGTACTTC. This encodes CASSDGQETQYF.